Reported below is one T cell receptor beta chain. The sample originates from a study of blood T cell repertoires in COVID-19. Study summary: In each case, the material was cDNA or gDNA derived from T cells, B-cell-depleted T cells, or PBMCs.

The authors' processing: Quantification of nucleated cells was approximated via reference gene primer amplification. The method was immunoSEQ multiplex PCR; TCRdb's version includes in-frame clones alone and lacks a portion of them. V and J calls and clone size are as listed in that table; D and trimming were resolved from the DNA. Of approximately 320,000 clones in the sample, roughly 87% were seen once. All enrollees were roughly 18 to 89 years old and from some 24 US areas. Material: PBMCs or T cells enriched from blood (not recorded which). This TCR derives from a woman aged 18-35 years who had recovered from COVID-19.

The CDR3 nucleotides are TGTGCCAGCAGACAGAGCAATGAGCAGTTCTTC. This sequence encodes CASRQSNEQFF. The V gene is TRBV2, the J gene TRBJ2-1; D is uncertain. The V and J ends lost 6 bases and 6 bases respectively, with 6 bases between them. Germline V gives CDR1 SNHLY, CDR2 FYNNEI. The CDR3 sequence is 11 residues long.